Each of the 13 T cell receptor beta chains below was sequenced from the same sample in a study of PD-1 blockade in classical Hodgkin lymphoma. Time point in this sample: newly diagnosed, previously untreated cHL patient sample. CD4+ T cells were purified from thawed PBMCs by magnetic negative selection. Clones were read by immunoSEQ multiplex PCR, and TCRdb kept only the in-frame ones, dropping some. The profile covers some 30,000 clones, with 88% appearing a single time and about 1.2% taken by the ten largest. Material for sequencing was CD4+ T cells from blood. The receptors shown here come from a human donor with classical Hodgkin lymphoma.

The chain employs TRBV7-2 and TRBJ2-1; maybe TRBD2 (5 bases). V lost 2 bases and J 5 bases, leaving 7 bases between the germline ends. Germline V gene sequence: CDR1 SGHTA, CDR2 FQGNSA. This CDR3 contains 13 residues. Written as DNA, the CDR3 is TGTGCCAGCAGCTTAACCGGGGACAATGAGCAGTTCTTC. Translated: CASSLTGDNEQFF.

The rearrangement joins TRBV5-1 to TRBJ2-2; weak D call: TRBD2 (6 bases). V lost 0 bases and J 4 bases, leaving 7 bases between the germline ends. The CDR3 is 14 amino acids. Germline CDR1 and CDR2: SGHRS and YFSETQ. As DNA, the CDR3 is TGCGCCAGCAGCTTGGGGACTACCACCGGGGAGCTGTTTTTT. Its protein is CASSLGTTTGELFF.

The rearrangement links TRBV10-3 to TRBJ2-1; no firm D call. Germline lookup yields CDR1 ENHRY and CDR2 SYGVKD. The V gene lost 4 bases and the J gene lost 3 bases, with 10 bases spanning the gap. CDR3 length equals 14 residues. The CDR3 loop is CAISGSQLYNEQFF. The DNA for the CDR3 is TGTGCCATCAGTGGAAGTCAACTCTACAATGAGCAGTTCTTC.

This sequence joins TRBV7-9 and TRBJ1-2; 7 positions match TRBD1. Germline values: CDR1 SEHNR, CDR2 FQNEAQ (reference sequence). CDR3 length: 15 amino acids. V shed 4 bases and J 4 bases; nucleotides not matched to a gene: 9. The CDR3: CASSYEQGRGYGYTF. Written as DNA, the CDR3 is TGTGCCAGCAGCTACGAACAGGGGCGCGGCTATGGCTACACCTTC.

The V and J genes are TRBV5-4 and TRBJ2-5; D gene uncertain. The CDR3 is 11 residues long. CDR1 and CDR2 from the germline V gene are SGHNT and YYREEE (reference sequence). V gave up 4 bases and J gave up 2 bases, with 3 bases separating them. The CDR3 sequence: CASSQQETQYF. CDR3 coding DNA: TGTGCCAGCAGCCAACAAGAGACCCAGTACTTC. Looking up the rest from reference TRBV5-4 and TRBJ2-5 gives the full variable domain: ETGVTQSPTHLIKTRGQQVTLRCSSQSGHNTVSWYQQALGQGPQFIFQYYREEENGRGNFPPRFSGLQFPNYSSELNVNALELDDSALYLCASSQQETQYFGPGTRLLVL.

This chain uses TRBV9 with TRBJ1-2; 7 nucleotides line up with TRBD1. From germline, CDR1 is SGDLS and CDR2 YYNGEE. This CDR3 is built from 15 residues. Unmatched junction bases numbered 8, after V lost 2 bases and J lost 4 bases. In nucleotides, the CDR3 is TGTGCCAGCAGCGTCGGACAGGCGGGGGGCTATGGCTACACCTTC. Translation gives CASSVGQAGGYGYTF.

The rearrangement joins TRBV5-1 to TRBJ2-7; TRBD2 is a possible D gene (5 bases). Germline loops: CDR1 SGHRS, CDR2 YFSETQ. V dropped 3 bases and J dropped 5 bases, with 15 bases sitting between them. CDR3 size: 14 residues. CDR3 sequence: CASSSALATDEQYF. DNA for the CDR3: TGCGCCAGCAGCTCCGCCCTAGCTACGGACGAGCAGTACTTC.

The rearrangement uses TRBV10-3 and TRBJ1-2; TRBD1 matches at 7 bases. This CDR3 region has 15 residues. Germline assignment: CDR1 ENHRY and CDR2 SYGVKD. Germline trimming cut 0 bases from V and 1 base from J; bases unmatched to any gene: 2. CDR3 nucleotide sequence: TGTGCCATCAGTGAGTCAGGGGGCCGTAACTATGGCTACACCTTC. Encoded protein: CAISESGGRNYGYTF.

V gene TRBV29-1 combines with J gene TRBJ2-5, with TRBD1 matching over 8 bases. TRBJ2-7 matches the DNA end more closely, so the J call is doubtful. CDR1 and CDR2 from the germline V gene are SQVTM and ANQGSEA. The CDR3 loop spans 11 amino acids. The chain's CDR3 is CSVSTGDEQYF. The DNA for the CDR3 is TGCAGCGTATCGACAGGGGACGAGCAGTACTTC.

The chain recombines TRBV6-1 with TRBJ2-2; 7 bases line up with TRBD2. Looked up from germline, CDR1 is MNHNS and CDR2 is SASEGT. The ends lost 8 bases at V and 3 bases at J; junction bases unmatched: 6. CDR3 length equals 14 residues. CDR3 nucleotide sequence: TGTGCCAGCGGGGGGGAGCGGTACACCGGGGAGCTGTTTTTT. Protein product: CASGGERYTGELFF.

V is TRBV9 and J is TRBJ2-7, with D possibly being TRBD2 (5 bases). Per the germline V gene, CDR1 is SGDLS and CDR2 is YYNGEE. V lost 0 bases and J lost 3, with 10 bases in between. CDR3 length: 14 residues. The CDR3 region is CASSVGGGIYEQYF. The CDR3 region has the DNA TGTGCCAGCAGCGTAGGCGGAGGAATCTACGAGCAGTACTTC.

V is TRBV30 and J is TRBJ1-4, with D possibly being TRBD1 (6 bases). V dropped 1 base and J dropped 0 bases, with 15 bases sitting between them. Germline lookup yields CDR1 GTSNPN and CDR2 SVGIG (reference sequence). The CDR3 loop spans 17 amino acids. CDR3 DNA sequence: TGTGCCTGGAGTGCCGGGACACACCTCGCAACTAATGAAAAACTGTTTTTT. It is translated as CAWSAGTHLATNEKLFF.

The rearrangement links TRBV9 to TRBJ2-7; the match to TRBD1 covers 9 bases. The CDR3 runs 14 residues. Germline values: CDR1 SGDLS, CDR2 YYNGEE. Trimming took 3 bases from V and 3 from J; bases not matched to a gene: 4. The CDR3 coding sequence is TGTGCCAGCAGCGAGACAGGGGGGGGCTACGAGCAGTACTTC. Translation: CASSETGGGYEQYF.